The following is a T cell receptor beta chain sequence with its context. Individuals drawn from approximately 22 US areas were roughly 18 to 95 years old. Cohorts were determined from participant-reported clinical history. The sample is drawn from a study of blood T cell repertoires in COVID-19. As processed by the authors: How many nucleated cells were present was estimated from reference gene primer amplification. Repertoires were generated with immunoSEQ multiplex PCR, while TCRdb's copy carries only in-frame clones and drops some. The V and J calls and clone size are taken from that table; D and trimming were inferred from the DNA. The sample lists some 330,000 clones, approximately 89% seen once, with about 5% in the top ten. There are 14 residues in the CDR3. Trimming cost V 1 base and J 4 bases; bases outside gene matches: 2. Looked up from germline, CDR1 is SGDLS and CDR2 is YYNGEE.

This receptor was obtained from a man aged 25 to 40 who had recovered from COVID-19. The chain links TRBV9 to TRBJ2-5, with 9 nucleotides matching TRBD1. The specimen sequenced was PBMCs or T cells enriched from blood (not recorded which). This chain's CDR3 is CASSVHRGRETQYF. The CDR3 coding sequence is TGTGCCAGCAGCGTACACAGGGGGCGAGAGACCCAGTACTTC.